These T cell receptor beta chains were read from a single sample in a study of blood T cell repertoires in COVID-19. Using immunoSEQ multiplex PCR, the repertoire was profiled, and TCRdb retains in-frame clones only, with some absent. The profile covers some 130,000 clones, with around 82% appearing a single time and 6% taken by the ten largest. Material: PBMCs or T cells enriched from blood (not recorded which). These receptors were obtained from a woman in her forties or fifties who had recovered from COVID-19. CDR3s include the opening cysteine and the closing phenylalanine or tryptophan. Each record gives: J gene, clone size, D gene, V gene, CDR3 DNA, CDR3 protein. D genes are given only for firm matches. Clone size is stated in some rows and not others, as once, few, many or a class when expanded.

j_call: TRBJ2-3
clone_size: -
d_call: TRBD2
v_call: TRBV28
cdr3_nt: TGTGCCAGCAGGCCCTTTAGCGGGCTCACAGATACGCAGTATTTT
cdr3_aa: CASRPFSGLTDTQYF

j_call: TRBJ1-1
clone_size: -
d_call: -
v_call: TRBV21-1
cdr3_nt: TGTGCCAGCAGCAAATCGAAGGGGGGGGAGGACACTGAAGCTTTCTTT
cdr3_aa: CASSKSKGGEDTEAFF

j_call: TRBJ1-1
clone_size: -
d_call: -
v_call: TRBV5-1
cdr3_nt: TGCGCCAGCAGCCCCCGCGGGGGCCAAACTGAAGCTTTCTTT
cdr3_aa: CASSPRGGQTEAFF

j_call: TRBJ1-2
clone_size: -
d_call: -
v_call: TRBV5-1
cdr3_nt: TGCGCCAGCAGCTTGCTTGGAGGAGAAGGTGGCTACACCTTC
cdr3_aa: CASSLLGGEGGYTF

j_call: TRBJ1-5
clone_size: -
d_call: -
v_call: TRBV6-5
cdr3_nt: TGTGCCAGCACTACAGGGTCTCAGCCCCAGCATTTT
cdr3_aa: CASTTGSQPQHF

j_call: TRBJ2-4
clone_size: -
d_call: -
v_call: TRBV7-8
cdr3_nt: TGTGCCAGCTCCCCCGAGGGCCGGGACAAGGGTTTCAAAAACATTCAGTACTTC
cdr3_aa: CASSPEGRDKGFKNIQYF

j_call: TRBJ1-2
clone_size: -
d_call: -
v_call: TRBV7-8
cdr3_nt: TGTGCCAGCAGCATGAGAAACTATGGCTACACCTTC
cdr3_aa: CASSMRNYGYTF

j_call: TRBJ1-1
clone_size: -
d_call: -
v_call: TRBV15
cdr3_nt: TGTGCCACCAGCATCGGGGAGGGGGCTGAAGCTTTCTTT
cdr3_aa: CATSIGEGAEAFF

j_call: TRBJ1-4
clone_size: few
d_call: -
v_call: TRBV29-1
cdr3_nt: TGCAGCGTTGTGGGGCTGCCTAATGAAAAACTGTTTTTT
cdr3_aa: CSVVGLPNEKLFF

j_call: TRBJ2-2
clone_size: -
d_call: TRBD2
v_call: TRBV10-3
cdr3_nt: TGTGCCATCAGGGGGAGGGAAGGGACCGGGGAGCTGTTTTTT
cdr3_aa: CAIRGREGTGELFF

j_call: TRBJ2-1
clone_size: few
d_call: TRBD2
v_call: TRBV13
cdr3_nt: TGTGCCAGCAGCTTAACAGCGGGGGTCTACAATGAGCAGTTCTTC
cdr3_aa: CASSLTAGVYNEQFF

j_call: TRBJ1-1
clone_size: -
d_call: -
v_call: TRBV27
cdr3_nt: TGTGCCAGCAGTTCTCGGGGGAGCGTGCTGAACACTGAAGCTTTCTTT
cdr3_aa: CASSSRGSVLNTEAFF

j_call: TRBJ1-5
clone_size: -
d_call: -
v_call: TRBV7-3
cdr3_nt: TGTGCCAGCAGCTTAGGGACAAGAGAAAATCAGCCCCAGCATTTT
cdr3_aa: CASSLGTRENQPQHF

j_call: TRBJ1-5
clone_size: -
d_call: -
v_call: TRBV6-5
cdr3_nt: TGTGCCAGCAGTCCTCTTCCCGCGGGGAATCAGCCCCAGCATTTT
cdr3_aa: CASSPLPAGNQPQHF

j_call: TRBJ2-3
clone_size: -
d_call: -
v_call: TRBV29-1
cdr3_nt: TGCAGCGCTGGACAGCCGTGGGGCACAGATACGCAGTATTTT
cdr3_aa: CSAGQPWGTDTQYF

j_call: TRBJ2-7
clone_size: -
d_call: TRBD2
v_call: TRBV3-1/TRBV3-2
cdr3_nt: TGTGCCAGCAGCCAAGAACCTGGCGGGGGGCTCGAGCAGTACTTC
cdr3_aa: CASSQEPGGGLEQYF

j_call: TRBJ1-4
clone_size: -
d_call: -
v_call: TRBV5-1
cdr3_nt: TGCGCCAGCAAACTCGAGGAGGGAACGGAACTGTTTTTT
cdr3_aa: CASKLEEGTELFF

j_call: TRBJ1-4
clone_size: -
d_call: -
v_call: TRBV2
cdr3_nt: TGTGCCAGCAGTGGGGCAAACGAGGGAGATGAAAAACTGTTTTTT
cdr3_aa: CASSGANEGDEKLFF

j_call: TRBJ1-2
clone_size: -
d_call: -
v_call: TRBV3-1/TRBV3-2
cdr3_nt: TGTGCCAGCAGCCAACAGGGCTATGGCTACACCTTC
cdr3_aa: CASSQQGYGYTF

j_call: TRBJ1-5
clone_size: -
d_call: -
v_call: TRBV21-1
cdr3_nt: TGTGCCAGCTCCCACCGGGACAGGGGATATCAGCCCCAGCATTTT
cdr3_aa: CASSHRDRGYQPQHF

j_call: TRBJ1-3
clone_size: -
d_call: -
v_call: TRBV11-2
cdr3_nt: TGTGCCAGCAGCTTTCCGGCAGGGGCGGGAAACACCATATATTTT
cdr3_aa: CASSFPAGAGNTIYF

j_call: TRBJ2-2
clone_size: -
d_call: -
v_call: TRBV5-1
cdr3_nt: TGCGCCAGCAGCTTGTTGGACAGCTCGGCTGGCGGGGAGCTGTTTTTT
cdr3_aa: CASSLLDSSAGGELFF

j_call: TRBJ2-3
clone_size: -
d_call: -
v_call: TRBV21-1
cdr3_nt: TGTGCCAGCAGCGCCCGGGACCGGAGGGCAGATACGCAGTATTTT
cdr3_aa: CASSARDRRADTQYF

j_call: TRBJ2-3
clone_size: -
d_call: TRBD1
v_call: TRBV29-1
cdr3_nt: TGCAGCGTTGAAGCTTGGACAGGGGGCTCGAACACAGATACGCAGTATTTT
cdr3_aa: CSVEAWTGGSNTDTQYF

j_call: TRBJ2-7
clone_size: -
d_call: -
v_call: TRBV10-2
cdr3_nt: TGCGCCAGCAACCTACAGGGCTTGTTCGAGCAGTACTTC
cdr3_aa: CASNLQGLFEQYF

j_call: TRBJ1-6
clone_size: -
d_call: -
v_call: TRBV5-4
cdr3_nt: TGTGCCAGCAGCTCGGGGTTGGCAGGAGATAATTCACCCCTCCACTTT
cdr3_aa: CASSSGLAGDNSPLHF

j_call: TRBJ1-1
clone_size: -
d_call: TRBD1
v_call: TRBV29-1
cdr3_nt: TGCAGCGTCGCCGACAGGGCTGAAGCTTTCTTT
cdr3_aa: CSVADRAEAFF

j_call: TRBJ2-2
clone_size: -
d_call: -
v_call: TRBV6-1
cdr3_nt: TGTGCCAGCAGTGAACCAGGGGCGGACACCGGGGAGCTGTTTTTT
cdr3_aa: CASSEPGADTGELFF

j_call: TRBJ1-2
clone_size: -
d_call: -
v_call: TRBV27
cdr3_nt: TGTGCCAGCAGTTCCCATCTCCAGGGATCAGGCTACACCTTC
cdr3_aa: CASSSHLQGSGYTF

j_call: TRBJ2-1
clone_size: -
d_call: TRBD1
v_call: TRBV5-3
cdr3_nt: TGTGGGTTACCGGGACAGGACGGCAATGAGCAGTTCTTC
cdr3_aa: CGLPGQDGNEQFF

j_call: TRBJ1-5
clone_size: -
d_call: TRBD1
v_call: TRBV19
cdr3_nt: TGTGCCAGTAGTATAGGGACAGGGGGCGGCAATCAGCCCCAGCATTTT
cdr3_aa: CASSIGTGGGNQPQHF

j_call: TRBJ2-1
clone_size: -
d_call: TRBD2
v_call: TRBV4-1
cdr3_nt: TGCGCCAGCAGCCAAGAGTGGCCATGGAGGAGCGGGGGTCTCCACAATGAGCAGTTCTTC
cdr3_aa: CASSQEWPWRSGGLHNEQFF

j_call: TRBJ2-5
clone_size: -
d_call: TRBD1
v_call: TRBV5-1
cdr3_nt: TGCGCCAGCAGCATTCCAACCGGGACAGACGCCCAGTACTTC
cdr3_aa: CASSIPTGTDAQYF

j_call: TRBJ2-3
clone_size: few
d_call: -
v_call: TRBV6-1
cdr3_nt: TGTGCCAGCAGTGATGGGGGGTTAAGCACAGATACGCAGTATTTT
cdr3_aa: CASSDGGLSTDTQYF

j_call: TRBJ2-2
clone_size: few
d_call: TRBD1
v_call: TRBV28
cdr3_nt: TGTGCCAGCAGGTTTACAGGGGCAGGTACCGGGGAGCTGTTTTTT
cdr3_aa: CASRFTGAGTGELFF

j_call: TRBJ1-6
clone_size: -
d_call: -
v_call: TRBV2
cdr3_nt: TGTGCCAGCAGTACAGGGAGCTCCTATAATTCACCCCTCCACTTT
cdr3_aa: CASSTGSSYNSPLHF

j_call: TRBJ1-6
clone_size: -
d_call: -
v_call: TRBV10-1
cdr3_nt: TGCGCCAGCAGTGTTTTCCGGTTCGCAGGTCATAATTCACCCCTCCACTTT
cdr3_aa: CASSVFRFAGHNSPLHF

j_call: TRBJ1-1
clone_size: many
d_call: TRBD1
v_call: TRBV5-4
cdr3_nt: TGTGCCAGCAGCTGGGGACAGGGGGACACTGAAGCTTTCTTT
cdr3_aa: CASSWGQGDTEAFF

j_call: TRBJ1-1
clone_size: few
d_call: TRBD1
v_call: TRBV28
cdr3_nt: TGTGCCAGCAGTTTATGGCCGAGGACAGGGGAAACTTTCTTT
cdr3_aa: CASSLWPRTGETFF

j_call: TRBJ1-5
clone_size: -
d_call: TRBD1
v_call: TRBV11-2
cdr3_nt: TGTGCCAGCAGCCCAGTGATGGGGACAGTAGTCTCTAATCAGCCCCAGCATTTT
cdr3_aa: CASSPVMGTVVSNQPQHF

j_call: TRBJ2-1
clone_size: -
d_call: -
v_call: TRBV19
cdr3_nt: TGTGCCAGTAGTATGGCTTGGCAGGGATCCTACAATGAGCAGTTCTTC
cdr3_aa: CASSMAWQGSYNEQFF

j_call: TRBJ1-1
clone_size: -
d_call: -
v_call: TRBV11-2
cdr3_nt: TGTGCCAGCAGCTGGAGTGAGGCTGAAGCTTTCTTT
cdr3_aa: CASSWSEAEAFF

j_call: TRBJ1-1
clone_size: -
d_call: -
v_call: TRBV7-3
cdr3_nt: TGTGCCAGCAGCACCACACAATACACTGAAGCTTTCTTT
cdr3_aa: CASSTTQYTEAFF

j_call: TRBJ1-3
clone_size: -
d_call: TRBD1
v_call: TRBV7-2
cdr3_nt: TGTGCCAGCGGCCTAGGGGGCGGTGGAAACACCATATATTTT
cdr3_aa: CASGLGGGGNTIYF

j_call: TRBJ1-5
clone_size: -
d_call: TRBD1
v_call: TRBV19
cdr3_nt: TGTGCCAGTAGTATAACCAGGGGGAATCAGCCCCAGCATTTT
cdr3_aa: CASSITRGNQPQHF

j_call: TRBJ2-2
clone_size: -
d_call: TRBD2
v_call: TRBV7-9
cdr3_nt: TGTGCCAGCAGCTTGGACTGGGGACTAGGCGACGGGGAGCTGTTTTTT
cdr3_aa: CASSLDWGLGDGELFF

j_call: TRBJ2-7
clone_size: -
d_call: TRBD1
v_call: TRBV14
cdr3_nt: TGTGCCAGCAGCCAAGGATTAGGGACAGGGAGCGAGCAGTACTTC
cdr3_aa: CASSQGLGTGSEQYF

j_call: TRBJ2-2
clone_size: once
d_call: -
v_call: TRBV6-5
cdr3_nt: TGTGCCAGCAGTTTGACGGACAGCTCGAACACCGGGGAGCTGTTTTTT
cdr3_aa: CASSLTDSSNTGELFF

j_call: TRBJ1-2
clone_size: -
d_call: TRBD1
v_call: TRBV18
cdr3_nt: TGTGCCAGCTCACCACGGACAGGGGTTGGCTACACCTTC
cdr3_aa: CASSPRTGVGYTF